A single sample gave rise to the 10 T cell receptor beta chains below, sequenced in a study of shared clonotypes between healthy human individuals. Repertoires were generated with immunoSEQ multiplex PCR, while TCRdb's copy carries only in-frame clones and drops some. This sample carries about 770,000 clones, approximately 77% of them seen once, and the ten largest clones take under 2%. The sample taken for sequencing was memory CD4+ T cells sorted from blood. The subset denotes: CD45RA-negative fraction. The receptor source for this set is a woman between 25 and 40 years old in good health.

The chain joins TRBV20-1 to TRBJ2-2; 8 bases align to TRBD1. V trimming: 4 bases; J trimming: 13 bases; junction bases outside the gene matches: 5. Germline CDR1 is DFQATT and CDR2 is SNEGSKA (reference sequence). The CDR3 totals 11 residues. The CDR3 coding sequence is TGCAGTGCTATCGGACAGGGTCGGCTGTTTTTT. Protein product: CSAIGQGRLFF.

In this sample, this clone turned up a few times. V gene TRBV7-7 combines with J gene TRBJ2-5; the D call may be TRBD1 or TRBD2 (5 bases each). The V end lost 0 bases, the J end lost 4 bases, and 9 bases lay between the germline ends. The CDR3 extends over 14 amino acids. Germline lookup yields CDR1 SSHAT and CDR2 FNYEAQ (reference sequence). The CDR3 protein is CASSLAGAGETQYF. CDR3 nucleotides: TGTGCCAGCAGCTTAGCCGGGGCAGGAGAGACCCAGTACTTC.

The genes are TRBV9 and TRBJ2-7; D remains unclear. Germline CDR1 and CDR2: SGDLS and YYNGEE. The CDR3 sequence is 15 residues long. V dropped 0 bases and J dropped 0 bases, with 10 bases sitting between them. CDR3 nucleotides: TGTGCCAGCAGCGTAGGACCAGCGAGCTCCTACGAGCAGTACTTC. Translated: CASSVGPASSYEQYF.

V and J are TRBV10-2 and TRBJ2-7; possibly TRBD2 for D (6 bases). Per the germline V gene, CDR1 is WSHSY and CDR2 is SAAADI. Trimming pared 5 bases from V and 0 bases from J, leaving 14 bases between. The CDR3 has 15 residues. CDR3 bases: TGCGCCAGCAGTCACCCTGGGGGGTCCTCCTACGAGCAGTACTTC. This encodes CASSHPGGSSYEQYF.

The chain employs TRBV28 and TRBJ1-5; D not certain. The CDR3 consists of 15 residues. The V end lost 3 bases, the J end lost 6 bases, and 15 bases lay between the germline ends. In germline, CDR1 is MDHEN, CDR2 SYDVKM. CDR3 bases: TGTGCCAGCAGTTTGAACCCGGATTCCCCTCAGCCCCAGCATTTT. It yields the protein CASSLNPDSPQPQHF.

The CDR3 nucleotides read TGCGCCAGCAGCTTGGCTCAGCAGAACACCGGGGAGCTGTTTTTT. Amino acids: CASSLAQQNTGELFF. The chain recombines TRBV5-1 with TRBJ2-2; D is ambiguous. V lost 0 bases, J lost 1 base, and 7 bases lay in between. Per the germline V gene, CDR1 is SGHRS and CDR2 is YFSETQ. CDR3 length: 15 amino acids.

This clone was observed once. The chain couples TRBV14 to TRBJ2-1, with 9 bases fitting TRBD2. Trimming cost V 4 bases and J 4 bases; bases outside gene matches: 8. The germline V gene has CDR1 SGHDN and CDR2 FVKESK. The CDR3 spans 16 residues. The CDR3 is CASSLRAGGLYNEQFF. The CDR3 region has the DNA TGTGCCAGCAGCCTACGAGCGGGAGGCTTATACAATGAGCAGTTCTTC.

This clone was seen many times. This chain's CDR3 is CASSQEWDRGLGSGANVLTF. For the CDR3, the DNA is TGCGCCAGCAGCCAAGAATGGGACAGGGGGCTCGGCTCTGGGGCCAACGTCCTGACTTTC. The chain has TRBV4-1 and TRBJ2-6; 12 nucleotides line up with TRBD1. The V gene's germline CDR1 is MGHRA and CDR2 YSYEKL. The CDR3 is 20 amino acids. V shed 0 bases and J 0 bases; nucleotides not matched to a gene: 6.

DNA of the CDR3: TGCGCCAGCAGCTTGGCCTACGAGGGAGAAGAGACCCAGTACTTC. Amino acid sequence: CASSLAYEGEETQYF. The chain uses TRBV5-1 and TRBJ2-5, with D perhaps TRBD2 (5 bases). Germline V gene sequence: CDR1 SGHRS, CDR2 YFSETQ. The V end was cut by 0 bases, the J end by 3 bases, with 12 bases between. CDR3 length: 15 amino acids.

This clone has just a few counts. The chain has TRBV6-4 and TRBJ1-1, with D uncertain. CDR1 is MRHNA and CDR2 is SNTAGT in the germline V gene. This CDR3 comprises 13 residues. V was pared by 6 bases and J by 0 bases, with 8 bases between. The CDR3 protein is CASSLRLNTEAFF. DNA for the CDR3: TGTGCCAGCAGCCTCCGACTGAACACTGAAGCTTTCTTT.